This TCR beta chain was profiled in a study of cytomegalovirus exposure and HLA in healthy donors. Overall study context: The 120 or so validation repertoires, a later analysis reported, used the same platform as the approximately 700 first-cohort repertoires. Study-level points and caveats: Among the CMV-associated chains, three were confirmed in vitro as specific for CMV antigens.

The data were produced by immunoSEQ multiplex PCR, yet TCRdb's version contains in-frame clones alone and is incomplete. Found here are 68,000 or so clones, approximately 91% of them singletons; the top ten hold 2.5% to 4%. Details on this clone: Its antigen remains unidentified.

The CDR3 length is 12 residues. The germline V gene encodes CDR1 MNHNY and CDR2 SVGAGI (reference sequence). Trimming took off 4 bases at V and 4 bases at J, with 7 bases between the two ends. Sequenced material: PBMCs. This TCR came from a man aged 18 to 30 in good health and CMV-seronegative. V gene TRBV6-6 combines with J gene TRBJ1-2, with D possibly TRBD1 on 5 matching bases. The CDR3 is CASSSTAYGYTF. DNA for the CDR3: TGTGCCAGCAGTTCGACAGCCTATGGCTACACCTTC.